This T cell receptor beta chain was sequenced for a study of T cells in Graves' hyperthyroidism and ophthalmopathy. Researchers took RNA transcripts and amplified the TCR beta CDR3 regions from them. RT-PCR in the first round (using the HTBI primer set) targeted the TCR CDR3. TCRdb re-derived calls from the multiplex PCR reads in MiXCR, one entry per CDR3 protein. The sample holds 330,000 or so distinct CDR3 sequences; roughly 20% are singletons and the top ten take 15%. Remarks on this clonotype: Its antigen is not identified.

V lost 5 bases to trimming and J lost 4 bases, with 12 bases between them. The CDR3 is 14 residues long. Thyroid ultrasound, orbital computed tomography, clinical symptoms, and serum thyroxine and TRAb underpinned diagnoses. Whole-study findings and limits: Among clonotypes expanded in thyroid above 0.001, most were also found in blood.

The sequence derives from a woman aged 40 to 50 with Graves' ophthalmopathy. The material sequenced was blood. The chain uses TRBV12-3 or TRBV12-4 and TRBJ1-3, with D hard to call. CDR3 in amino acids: CASSPGKLGNTIYF. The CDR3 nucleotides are TGTGCCAGCAGTCCCGGGAAGCTCGGAAACACCATATATTTT.